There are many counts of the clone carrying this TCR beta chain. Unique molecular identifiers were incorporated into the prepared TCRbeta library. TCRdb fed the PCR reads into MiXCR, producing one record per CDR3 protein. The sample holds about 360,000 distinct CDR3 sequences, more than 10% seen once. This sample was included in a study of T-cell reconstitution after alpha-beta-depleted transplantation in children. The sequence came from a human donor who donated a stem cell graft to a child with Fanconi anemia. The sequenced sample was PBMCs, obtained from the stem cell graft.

DNA for the CDR3: TGTGCCAGCAGTCCAATAGGGGGGAGTGAGCAGTTCTTC. Its protein product is CASSPIGGSEQFF. The chain uses TRBV27 and TRBJ2-1, with D tentatively TRBD1 or TRBD2 (6 bases each). The CDR3 length is 13 residues. Germline-derived CDR1 and CDR2 are MNHEY and SMNVEV (reference sequence). The germline V and J ends were trimmed by 5 bases and 9 bases, with 14 bases remaining between them.